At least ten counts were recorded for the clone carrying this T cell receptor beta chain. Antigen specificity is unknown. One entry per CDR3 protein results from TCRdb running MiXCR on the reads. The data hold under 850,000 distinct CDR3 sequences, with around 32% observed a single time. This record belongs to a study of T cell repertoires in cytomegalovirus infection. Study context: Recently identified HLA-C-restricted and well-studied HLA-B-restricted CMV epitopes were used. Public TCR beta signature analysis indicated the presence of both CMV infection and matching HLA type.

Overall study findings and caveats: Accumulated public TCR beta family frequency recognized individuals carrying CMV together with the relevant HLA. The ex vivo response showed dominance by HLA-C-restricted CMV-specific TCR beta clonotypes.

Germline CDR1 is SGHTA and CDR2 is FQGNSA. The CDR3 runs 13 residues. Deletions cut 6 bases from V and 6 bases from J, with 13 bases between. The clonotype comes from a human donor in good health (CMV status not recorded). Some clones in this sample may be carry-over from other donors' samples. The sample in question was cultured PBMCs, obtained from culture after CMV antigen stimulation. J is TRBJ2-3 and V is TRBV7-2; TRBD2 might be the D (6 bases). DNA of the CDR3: TGTGCCAGCAGTCGGAGCGGAGGGGATACGCAGTATTTT. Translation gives CASSRSGGDTQYF.